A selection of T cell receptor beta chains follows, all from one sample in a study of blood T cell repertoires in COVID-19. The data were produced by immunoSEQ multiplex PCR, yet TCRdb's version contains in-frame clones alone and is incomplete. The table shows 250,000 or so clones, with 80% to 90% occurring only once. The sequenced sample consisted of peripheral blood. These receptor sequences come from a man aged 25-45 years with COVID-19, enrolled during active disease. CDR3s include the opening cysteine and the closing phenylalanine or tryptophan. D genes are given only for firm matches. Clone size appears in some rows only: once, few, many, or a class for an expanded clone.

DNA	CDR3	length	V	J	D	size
TGTGCCAGCAGCGAAACGACTAGCGGGAGATCCTACGAGCAGTACTTC	CASSETTSGRSYEQYF	16	TRBV6-1	TRBJ2-7	TRBD2	.
TGTGCCAGCAGCCAAGTCCCAGCGGGAGAGCTGAATGAGCAGTTCTTC	CASSQVPAGELNEQFF	16	TRBV3-1/TRBV3-2	TRBJ2-1	TRBD2	.
TGCGCCAGCAGCGAGACTAGCGGGAGTTACAATGAGCAGTTCTTC	CASSETSGSYNEQFF	15	TRBV5-1	TRBJ2-1	TRBD2	few
TGTGCCAGCAGCTTAGGGGCACTGAGCTCCTACGAGCAGTACTTC	CASSLGALSSYEQYF	15	TRBV7-2	TRBJ2-7	.	.
TGTGCCAGCAGCGTAGAGGGGGTTCCCGGATACGAGCAGTACTTC	CASSVEGVPGYEQYF	15	TRBV9	TRBJ2-7	.	.
TGTGCCAGCAGTTTAGACAGGGGGAAAGTGATTAGCACAGATACGCAGTATTTT	CASSLDRGKVISTDTQYF	18	TRBV28	TRBJ2-3	TRBD1	.
TGTGCCAGCTCAACTGGACAGGGGGCGCCTAACTATGGCTACACCTTC	CASSTGQGAPNYGYTF	16	TRBV18	TRBJ1-2	TRBD1	once
TGTGCCAGCAGTTTAGCCGGACAGGGGGCAGATACGCAGTATTTT	CASSLAGQGADTQYF	15	TRBV28	TRBJ2-3	TRBD1	.
TGTGCCAGCGGGAGGTTCTACGAGCAGTACTTC	CASGRFYEQYF	11	TRBV28	TRBJ2-7	.	.
TGTGCCAGCAGCTTGATTTTGTCCAAAACAGAGACCTTTATCTTC	CASSLILSKTETFIF	15	TRBV5-8	TRBJ2-1	.	.
TGTGCCAGTAGTATAGATTGGCCCAGTCTTCTTAACTATGGCTACACCTTC	CASSIDWPSLLNYGYTF	17	TRBV19	TRBJ1-2	.	.
TGTGCCAGCAGTCCCCTAGAGGGGGACTATGGCTACACCTTC	CASSPLEGDYGYTF	14	TRBV28	TRBJ1-2	.	few
TGTGCCTGGAGTGTTCCGGGACTAGCGCTATACGAGCAGTACTTC	CAWSVPGLALYEQYF	15	TRBV30	TRBJ2-7	TRBD2	.
TGTGCCAGCAGTGAGCTGGGACAGCCTAATCTCGGGCAGTACTTC	CASSELGQPNLGQYF	15	TRBV13	TRBJ2-7	TRBD1	.
TGTGCCACCAGTGAGAACGGGGGAGGGTCCTACAATGAGCAGTTCTTC	CATSENGGGSYNEQFF	16	TRBV24-1	TRBJ2-1	TRBD2	.
TGCGCCAGCAGCCAAGATAGGGGAAGGAGCTCCTACGAGCAGTACTTC	CASSQDRGRSSYEQYF	16	TRBV4-1	TRBJ2-7	.	.
TGTGCCATCAGTGAGTCCTTAGGACTAGCCGCCCCTGGGGAGCTGTTTTTT	CAISESLGLAAPGELFF	17	TRBV10-3	TRBJ2-2	TRBD2	.
TGTGCCAGCAGCTTGGGACAGACCCCTGGTGGCTACACCTTC	CASSLGQTPGGYTF	14	TRBV7-2	TRBJ1-2	TRBD1	.